One and the same sample provided the 7 T cell receptor beta chains below, sequenced in a study of blood T cell repertoires in COVID-19. Generated by immunoSEQ multiplex PCR, the TCRdb table keeps only in-frame clones and is missing some. The data hold approximately 460,000 clones, with about 91% observed a single time. The specimen was peripheral blood. These TCRs come from a man aged 18 to 29 with COVID-19, enrolled during active disease.

V gene TRBV20-1 combines with J gene TRBJ2-1; perhaps TRBD2 as D (7 bases). The CDR3 has 11 amino acids. Trimming left V 6 bases short and J 12 bases short, with 15 bases between. Germline V gene sequence: CDR1 DFQATT, CDR2 SNEGSKA (reference sequence). The CDR3 sequence: CSARSGEGQFF. CDR3 DNA: TGCAGTGCGAGATCAGGGGAGGGGCAGTTCTTC.

J is TRBJ2-3 and V is TRBV24-1, with TRBD2 matching over 10 bases. CDR3 size: 18 residues. The ends lost 3 bases at V and 4 bases at J; junction bases unmatched: 12. The germline V gene encodes CDR1 KGHDR and CDR2 SFDVKD. In DNA, the CDR3 is TGTGCCACCAGTGATGGCCTAGCGGGAGCGCGCCGTTCAGATACGCAGTATTTT. This gives the protein CATSDGLAGARRSDTQYF.

This rearrangement joins TRBV6-5 to TRBJ1-1, with a weak D call TRBD1 (5 bases). Germline lookup yields CDR1 MNHEY and CDR2 SVGAGI. The CDR3 sequence is 12 residues long. Trimming cost V 8 bases and J 4 bases, with 11 bases left between them. This chain's CDR3 is CASSDGGTEAFF. DNA for the CDR3: TGTGCCAGCTCTGACGGGGGCACTGAAGCTTTCTTT.

The V gene is TRBV6-5, the J gene TRBJ1-3; D gene unclear. V shed 6 bases and J shed 0 bases, with 9 bases lying between them. The CDR3 has 14 amino acids. Germline V lookup: CDR1 MNHEY, CDR2 SVGAGI. The CDR3 DNA is TGTGCCAGCAGGCAAGCATTCTCTGGAAACACCATATATTTT. This translates into CASRQAFSGNTIYF.

J is TRBJ1-3 and V is TRBV10-3, with 8 bases identical to TRBD1. The ends lost 11 bases at V and 4 bases at J; junction bases unmatched: 7. CDR3 length: 13 amino acids. Germline CDR1 is ENHRY and CDR2 is SYGVKD. The CDR3 region is CAARQGSGNTIYF. The CDR3 bases are TGTGCCGCCCGACAGGGGAGCGGAAACACCATATATTTT.

The V and J genes are TRBV12-3 or TRBV12-4 and TRBJ2-1, with D unresolved. There are 13 residues in the CDR3. Trimming cost V 7 bases and J 4 bases, with 11 bases left between them. The CDR3 protein is CASTVSPYNEQFF. The CDR3 nucleotides are TGTGCCAGCACGGTCTCCCCATACAATGAGCAGTTCTTC.

In DNA form, the CDR3 reads TGTGCCAGTACGAAAAGGGGAACAGGAGAAGTTAATGAAAAACTGTTTTTT. It encodes CASTKRGTGEVNEKLFF. J is TRBJ1-4 and V is TRBV19, with a tentative D call TRBD1 (5 bases). The ends were cut back, 7 bases at V and 4 bases at J, with 22 bases in the middle. The germline gives CDR1 LNHDA, CDR2 SQIVND (reference sequence). The CDR3 length is 17 residues. Full variable domain (remainder filled in from reference TRBV19 and TRBJ1-4): DGGITQSPKYLFRKEGQNVTLSCEQNLNHDAMYWYRQDPGQGLRLIYYSQIVNDFQKGDIAEGYSVSREKKESFPLTVTSAQKNPTAFYLCASTKRGTGEVNEKLFFGSGTQLSVL.